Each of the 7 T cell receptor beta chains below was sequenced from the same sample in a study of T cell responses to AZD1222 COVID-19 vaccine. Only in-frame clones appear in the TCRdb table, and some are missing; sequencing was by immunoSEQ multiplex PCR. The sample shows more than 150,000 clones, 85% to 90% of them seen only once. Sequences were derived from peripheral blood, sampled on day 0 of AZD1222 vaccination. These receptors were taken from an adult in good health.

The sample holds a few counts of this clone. The CDR3 DNA sequence: TGTGCCAGCAGCCCGGGGACAGGGGTTGGCGGCTACACCTTC. Its translation: CASSPGTGVGGYTF. V is TRBV3-1 (or the pseudogene TRBV3-2) and J is TRBJ1-2, with TRBD1 matching over 10 bases. The CDR3 is made up of 14 amino acids. Germline V gene lookup returns CDR1 LGHDT and CDR2 YNNKEL (reference sequence). V shed 4 bases and J 8 bases; nucleotides not matched to a gene: 7.

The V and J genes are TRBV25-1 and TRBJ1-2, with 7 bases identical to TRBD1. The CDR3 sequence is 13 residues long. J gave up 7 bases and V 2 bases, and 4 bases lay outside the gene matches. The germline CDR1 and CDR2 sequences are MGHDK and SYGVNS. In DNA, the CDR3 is TGTGCCAGCAGTGAAGGGACAGTCTTTGGCTACACCTTC. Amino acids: CASSEGTVFGYTF.

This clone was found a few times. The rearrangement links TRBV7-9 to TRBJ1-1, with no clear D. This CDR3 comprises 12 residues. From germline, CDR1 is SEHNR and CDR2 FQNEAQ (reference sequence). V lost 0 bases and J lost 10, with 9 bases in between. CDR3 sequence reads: CASSLAGEGAFF. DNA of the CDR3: TGTGCCAGCAGCTTAGCAGGCGAGGGAGCTTTCTTT.

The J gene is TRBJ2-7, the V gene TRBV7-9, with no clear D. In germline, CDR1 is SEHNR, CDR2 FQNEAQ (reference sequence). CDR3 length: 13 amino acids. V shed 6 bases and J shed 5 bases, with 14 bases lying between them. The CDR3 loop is CASRAPGPNEQYF. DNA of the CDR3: TGTGCCAGCAGGGCGCCGGGTCCTAACGAGCAGTACTTC.

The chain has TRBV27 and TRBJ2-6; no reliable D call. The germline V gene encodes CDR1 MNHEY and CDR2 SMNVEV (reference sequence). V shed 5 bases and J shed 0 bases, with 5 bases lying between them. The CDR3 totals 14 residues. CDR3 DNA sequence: TGTGCCAGCAGTGTCCTCTCTGGGGCCAACGTCCTGACTTTC. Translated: CASSVLSGANVLTF.

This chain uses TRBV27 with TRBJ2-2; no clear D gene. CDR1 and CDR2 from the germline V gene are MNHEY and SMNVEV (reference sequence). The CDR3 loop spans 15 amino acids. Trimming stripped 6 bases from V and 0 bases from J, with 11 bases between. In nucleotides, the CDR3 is TGTGCCAGCAGCCTATACAGTTCGAACACCGGGGAGCTGTTTTTT. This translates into CASSLYSSNTGELFF.

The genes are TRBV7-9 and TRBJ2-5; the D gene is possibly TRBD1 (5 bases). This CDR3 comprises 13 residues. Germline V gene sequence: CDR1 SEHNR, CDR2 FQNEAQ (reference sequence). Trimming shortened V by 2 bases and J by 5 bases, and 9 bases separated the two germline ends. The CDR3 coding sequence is TGTGCCAGCAGCTTAATGGGGCTTGAGACCCAGTACTTC. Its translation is CASSLMGLETQYF. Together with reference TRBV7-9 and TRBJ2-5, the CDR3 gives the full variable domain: DTGVSQNPRHKITKRGQNVTFRCDPISEHNRLYWYRQTLGQGPEFLTYFQNEAQLEKSRLLSDRFSAERPKGSFSTLEIQRTEQGDSAMYLCASSLMGLETQYFGPGTRLLVL.